Listed below are T cell receptor beta chains from one sample, sequenced in a study of regulatory T cells in long-lasting Graves disease. TCRdb ran MiXCR on the multiplex PCR reads and lists one entry per CDR3 protein. The repertoire has around 420,000 distinct CDR3 sequences, around 15% of them found once; the top ten carry 20% to 25%. The material sequenced was peripheral blood mononuclear cells (PBMCs), taken at new diagnosis, from a patient treated with antithyroid drugs. These TCRs come from a female donor with Graves disease. Each CDR3 is given with its conserved first and last residue. The order of the fields is V gene, CDR3 protein.

v_gene: TRBV5-5
CDR3aa: CASSEEQGRYQPQHF

v_gene: TRBV5-1
CDR3aa: CASSFGPDSSYEQYF

v_gene: TRBV3-1
CDR3aa: CASSQPNEQFF

v_gene: TRBV7-3
CDR3aa: CASSLMASYNEQFF

v_gene: TRBV28
CDR3aa: CATYYHRDSREQYF

v_gene: TRBV7-2
CDR3aa: CASSSRTGDNSPLHF

v_gene: TRBV7-3
CDR3aa: CASSLSPDSPAGYTF

v_gene: TRBV28
CDR3aa: CASSLGADQPQHF

v_gene: TRBV20-1
CDR3aa: CSAPGRVDQPQHF

v_gene: TRBV18
CDR3aa: CASSPPSGSTDTQYF

v_gene: TRBV9
CDR3aa: CASSVGGGASSYNEQFF

v_gene: TRBV20-1
CDR3aa: CSARDRGLGYTF

v_gene: TRBV11-2
CDR3aa: CASSLGPKRAGGSFYEQYF

v_gene: TRBV15
CDR3aa: CATSREGSGGHEQYF

v_gene: TRBV12-3/TRBV12-4
CDR3aa: CASSRGLESNEQYF

v_gene: TRBV11-2
CDR3aa: CASISGAGQETQYF

v_gene: TRBV5-5
CDR3aa: CASSQTGIGELFF

v_gene: TRBV7-2
CDR3aa: CASSLGPLLEQFF

v_gene: TRBV27
CDR3aa: CASSFTSGTGYSPLHF

v_gene: TRBV6-1
CDR3aa: CASGEGLNYGYTF

v_gene: TRBV5-1
CDR3aa: CASSVGTSSVYEQYF

v_gene: TRBV20-1
CDR3aa: CSATARSGANVLTF

v_gene: TRBV20-1
CDR3aa: CSARDDRALNQPQHF

v_gene: TRBV9
CDR3aa: CASSGTSGGMEQYF

v_gene: TRBV19
CDR3aa: CATTPWGTSSNQPQHF

v_gene: TRBV4-1
CDR3aa: CASSFPGEYEQYF

v_gene: TRBV14
CDR3aa: CASSPWGEVWTDTQYF

v_gene: TRBV18
CDR3aa: CASSPFNSVENTEAFF

v_gene: TRBV20-1
CDR3aa: CSARSGRSSNEQFF

v_gene: TRBV7-2
CDR3aa: CASSTSGGFDEQFF

v_gene: TRBV7-3
CDR3aa: CASSLRPSGGAHNNEQFF

v_gene: TRBV11-2
CDR3aa: CASSLDIDTEAFF

v_gene: TRBV18
CDR3aa: CASSPPVKTGELFF